The sequence of this T cell receptor beta chain was determined in a study of radiotherapy plus CTLA-4 blockade in lung cancer. Study-wide context: Objective responses occurred in roughly a sixth of patients; over 25% had disease control. Study conclusions and caveats: Dynamics of early blood T cell clones, together with interferon-beta, were reportedly the best predictors of response. Clones derived from tumor TCRs expanded in blood after radiotherapy plus ipilimumab.

The study treated chemo-refractory metastatic non-small-cell lung cancer patients with focal radiation plus ipilimumab CTLA-4 blockade. Assay: immunoSEQ multiplex PCR; the TCRdb copy retains only in-frame clones and omits some. The table has roughly 85,000 clones, around nine tenths seen once; the top ten hold around 17%. Germline CDR1 reads SGHTS; CDR2 reads YDEGEE. With 2 bases clipped from V and 7 bases from J, the junction kept 8 bases outside the gene matches. This CDR3 contains 15 residues. This clone was counted a single time. Its cognate antigen is unknown. Sequencing used peripheral blood, obtained from a patient treated with radiotherapy plus ipilimumab. This sequence was found in a human donor with non-small cell lung cancer that progressed on radiotherapy plus ipilimumab. The chain recombines TRBV5-8 with TRBJ2-1; 8 bases align to TRBD2. CDR3 loop: CASSFGRALGNEQFF. The CDR3 nucleotides read TGTGCCAGCAGCTTCGGGAGGGCCCTCGGTAATGAGCAGTTCTTC.